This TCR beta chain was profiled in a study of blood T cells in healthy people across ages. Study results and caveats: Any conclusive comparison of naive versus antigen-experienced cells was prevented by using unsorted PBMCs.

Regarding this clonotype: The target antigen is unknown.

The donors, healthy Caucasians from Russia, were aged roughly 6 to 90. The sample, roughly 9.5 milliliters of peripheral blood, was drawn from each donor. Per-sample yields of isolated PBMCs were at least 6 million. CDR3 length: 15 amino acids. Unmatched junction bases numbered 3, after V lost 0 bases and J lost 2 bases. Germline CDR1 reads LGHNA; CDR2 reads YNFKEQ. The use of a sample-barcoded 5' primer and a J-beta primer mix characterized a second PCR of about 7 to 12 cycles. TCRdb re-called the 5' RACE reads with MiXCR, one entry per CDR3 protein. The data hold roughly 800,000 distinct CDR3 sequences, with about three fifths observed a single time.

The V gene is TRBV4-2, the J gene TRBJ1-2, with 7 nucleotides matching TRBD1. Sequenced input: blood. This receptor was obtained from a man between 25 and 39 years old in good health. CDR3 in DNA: TGTGCCAGCAGCCAAGATTGGGACAGAAACTATGGCTACACCTTC. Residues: CASSQDWDRNYGYTF.